The present entry profiles one T cell receptor beta chain with its context. Its antigen remains unknown. This CDR3 has 13 residues. With 11 bases clipped from V and 6 bases from J, the junction kept 10 bases outside the gene matches. Per the germline V gene, CDR1 is LNHNV and CDR2 is YYDKDF (reference sequence). This sample is drawn from a study of beta chain features in type 1 diabetes. The study, taken as a whole, reports: In every one of the four CD4+ subsets, TCRB CDR3s were moderately but significantly shorter in Type 1 diabetes patients. The question left open here concerned HLA type influencing TCRB rearrangement. It was among patients, rather than healthy donors, that naive, central memory and Treg TCRB repertoires appeared more similar. cDNA-based reads could over-represent cells with high TCR expression.

Sequencing targeted expressed TCRB transcripts, as all isolated RNA had been reverse transcribed. The method was immunoSEQ multiplex PCR; TCRdb's version includes in-frame clones alone and lacks a portion of them. The sample carries a few hundred thousand clones, roughly 13% recorded once. This clonotype was obtained from a woman younger than 35 with type 1 diabetes. The sequenced sample consisted of naive CD4+ T cells from blood. The V and J genes are TRBV15 and TRBJ1-5; the match to TRBD1 covers 7 bases. Here the CDR3 reads CASGQARGQPQHF. CDR3 bases: TGTGCCTCCGGACAGGCTAGAGGTCAGCCCCAGCATTTT.